This T cell receptor (beta chain) was recovered during a study of memory CD4+ T cells and cytomegalovirus serostatus. The sort gate was single viable CD3+CD4+CD8-CD45RO+ cells for memory CD4+ T cells. Measured with immunoSEQ multiplex PCR; TCRdb has only the in-frame clones, and not every one. Here the sample spans about 58,000 clones, approximately 82% being singletons. This clonotype was obtained from an adult in good health and CMV-seronegative. Some clones in this sample may be carry-over from other donors' samples. The specimen was memory CD4+ T cells from blood.

This CDR3 is CASSSRALANEKLFF. The CDR3 DNA is TGTGCCAGCAGTAGCAGGGCCCTCGCTAATGAAAAACTGTTTTTT. This chain joins TRBV6-5 and TRBJ1-4, with D possibly TRBD1 on 5 matching bases. The CDR3 is 15 amino acids. V lost 5 bases and J 3 bases, leaving 13 bases between the germline ends. Germline lookup yields CDR1 MNHEY and CDR2 SVGAGI.